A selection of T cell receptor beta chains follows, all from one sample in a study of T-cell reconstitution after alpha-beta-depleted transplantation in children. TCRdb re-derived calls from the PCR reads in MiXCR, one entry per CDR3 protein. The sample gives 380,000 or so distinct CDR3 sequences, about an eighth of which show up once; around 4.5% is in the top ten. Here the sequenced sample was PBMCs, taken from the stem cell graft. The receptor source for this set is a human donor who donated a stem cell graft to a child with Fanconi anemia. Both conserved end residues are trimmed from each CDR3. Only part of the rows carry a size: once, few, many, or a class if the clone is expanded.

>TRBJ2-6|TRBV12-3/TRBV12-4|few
ASLFSGANVLT
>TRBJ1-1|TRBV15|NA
ATSSGDRDPTEAF
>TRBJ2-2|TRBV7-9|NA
ATSLYGELF
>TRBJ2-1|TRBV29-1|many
SVHTSGGSYNEQF
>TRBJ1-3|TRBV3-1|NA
ASSQDRGPIY
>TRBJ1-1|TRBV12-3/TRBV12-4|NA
ASSLFPQGNTEAF
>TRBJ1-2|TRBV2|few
ASSSSFWTANYGYT
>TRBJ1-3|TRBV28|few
ASSLLNSGNTIY
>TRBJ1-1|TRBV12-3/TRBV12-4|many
ASRSGGWNTEAF
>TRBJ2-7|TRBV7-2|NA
ASSPGTLSEQY
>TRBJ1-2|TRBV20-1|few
SAQDRGDYGYT
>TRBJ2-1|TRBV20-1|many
SASSGGYNEQF
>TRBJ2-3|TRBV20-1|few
SAVLGQSTDTQY
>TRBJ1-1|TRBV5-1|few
ASSIHTAMNTEAF
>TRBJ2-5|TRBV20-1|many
SAYRPQRGQETQY
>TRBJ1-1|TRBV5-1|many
ASSLNGYTEAF
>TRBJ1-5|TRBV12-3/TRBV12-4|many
ASSLSGWDQPQH
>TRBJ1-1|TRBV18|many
ASSPTRGQVNTEAF
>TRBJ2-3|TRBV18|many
ASSPTLAGERDTQY
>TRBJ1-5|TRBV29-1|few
SVRLASGDQPQH
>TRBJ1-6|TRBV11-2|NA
ASSLGAGRYNSPLH
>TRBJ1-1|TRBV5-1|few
ASSFSGSAEAF
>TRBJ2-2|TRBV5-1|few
ASKWGNTGELF
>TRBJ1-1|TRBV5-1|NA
ASSFRGDRGRTEAF
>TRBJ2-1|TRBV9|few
ASSDQDRNLDEQF
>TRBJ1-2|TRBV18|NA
ASSPGGGVDYGYT
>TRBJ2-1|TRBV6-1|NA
ASSEWEGQGAANEQF
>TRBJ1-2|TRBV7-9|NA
ASSLSGGYYGYT
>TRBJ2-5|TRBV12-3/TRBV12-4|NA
ASSLFLRGLQETQY
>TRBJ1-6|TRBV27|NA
ASSLGRAGGALH
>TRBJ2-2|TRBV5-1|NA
ASSRPGTTGELF
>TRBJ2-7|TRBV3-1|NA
ASSFRPNSYEQY
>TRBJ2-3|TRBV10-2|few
ASNRGFADTQY
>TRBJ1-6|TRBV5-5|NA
ASSFRDSFLQDGTLH
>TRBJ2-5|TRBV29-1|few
SVVLPAEGPETQY
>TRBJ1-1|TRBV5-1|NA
ASSLSVGNTEAF
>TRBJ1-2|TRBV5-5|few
ASSSLVFDYGYT
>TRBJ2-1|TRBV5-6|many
ASSYPATAAYNEQF
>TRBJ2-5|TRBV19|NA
ASSSSGTKETQY
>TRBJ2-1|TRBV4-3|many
ARTQDSSYNEQF
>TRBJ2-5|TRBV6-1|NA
ASRETSQETQY
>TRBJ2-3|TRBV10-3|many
ATSGLAGGTDTQY
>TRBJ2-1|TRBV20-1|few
SARDLSGLAGSYNEQF
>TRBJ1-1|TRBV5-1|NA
ASSRDRDNNEAF
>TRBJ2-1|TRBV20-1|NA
SATDTEQF
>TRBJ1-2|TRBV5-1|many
ASSLGEIGGYT
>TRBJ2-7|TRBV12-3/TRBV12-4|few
ASRITGGSEQY
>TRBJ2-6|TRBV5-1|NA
ASSRDRAGANVLT
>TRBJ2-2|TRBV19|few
ASSISPSVTGELF
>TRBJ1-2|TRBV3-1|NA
ASSPLEASGGYT
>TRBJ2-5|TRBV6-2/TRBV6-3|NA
ASSRKRTGQETQY
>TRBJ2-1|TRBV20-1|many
SARSGTAGDEQF
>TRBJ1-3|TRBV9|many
ASSVEGLSGNTIY
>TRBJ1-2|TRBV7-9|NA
ASSFEGDYGYT
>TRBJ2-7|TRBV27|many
ASGVSGLPYEQY
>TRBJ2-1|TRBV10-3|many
AISDNLGASVF
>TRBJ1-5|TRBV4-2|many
ASSQVRAQPQH
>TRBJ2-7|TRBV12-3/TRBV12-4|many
ASRVGPRNEQY
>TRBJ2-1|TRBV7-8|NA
ASSLTSRYNEQF
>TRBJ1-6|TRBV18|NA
ASSLQTGQGSPLH